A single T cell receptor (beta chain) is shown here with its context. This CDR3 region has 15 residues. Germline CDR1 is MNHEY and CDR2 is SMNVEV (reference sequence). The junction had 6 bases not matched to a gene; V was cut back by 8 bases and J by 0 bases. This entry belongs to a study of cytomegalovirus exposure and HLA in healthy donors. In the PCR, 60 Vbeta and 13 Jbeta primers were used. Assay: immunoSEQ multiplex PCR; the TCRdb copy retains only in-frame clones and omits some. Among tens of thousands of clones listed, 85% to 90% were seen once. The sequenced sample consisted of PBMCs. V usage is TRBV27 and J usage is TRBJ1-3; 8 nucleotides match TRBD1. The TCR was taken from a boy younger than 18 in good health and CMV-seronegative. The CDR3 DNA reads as TGTGCCAGCGGTTACAGGGGGGGCTCTGGAAACACCATATATTTT. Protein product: CASGYRGGSGNTIYF.